What follows are 25 T cell receptor beta chains derived from one specimen sequenced in a study of blood T cell repertoires in COVID-19. This table comes from immunoSEQ multiplex PCR, and its TCRdb copy is limited to in-frame clones, with some not included. The sample carries roughly 50,000 clones, roughly four fifths recorded once. Sequencing was done on a sample of peripheral blood. The receptor source for this set is a woman between 55 and 75 years old with acute or convalescent COVID-19.

This rearrangement joins TRBV11-3 to TRBJ1-3, with 7 bases aligning to TRBD1. The CDR3 has 16 amino acids. Germline V CDR1 and CDR2: SGHNT, YENEEA. With V trimmed by 5 bases and J by 3 bases, 10 bases remained unmatched. The CDR3 bases are TGTGCCAGCAGCCCGGGGTTGACAGGGCTTGGAAACACCATATATTTT. It yields the protein CASSPGLTGLGNTIYF. Complete variable domain (other parts from reference TRBV11-3 and TRBJ1-3): EAGVVQSPRYKIIEKKQPVAFWCNPISGHNTLYWYLQNLGQGPELLIRYENEEAVDDSQLPKDRFSAERLKGVDSTLKIQPAELGDSAVYLCASSPGLTGLGNTIYFGEGSWLTVV.

The CDR3 sequence: CASSHSSGPGGTDTQYF. For the CDR3, the DNA is TGTGCCAGCAGCCATAGTTCTGGGCCGGGGGGAACAGATACGCAGTATTTT. The gene calls are TRBV14 and TRBJ2-3; 7 nucleotides match TRBD2. Germline CDR1 and CDR2: SGHDN and FVKESK. V shed 3 bases, J shed 3 bases, and the junction held 12 bases outside the gene matches. The CDR3 sequence is 17 residues long.

This chain links TRBV7-2 with TRBJ2-1, with 12 bases that match TRBD2. V lost 5 bases, J lost 9 bases, and 8 bases stayed unmatched. Germline values: CDR1 SGHTA, CDR2 FQGNSA. The CDR3 spans 15 residues. Written as DNA, the CDR3 is TGTGCCAGCAGCACTAGCGGGGGGACCGTGGGTGAGCAGTTCTTC. Translation gives CASSTSGGTVGEQFF.

This clone came up once. This chain connects TRBV30 to TRBJ1-2; unclear D gene. This CDR3 spans 13 amino acids. V lost 0 bases and J 2 bases, leaving 7 bases between the germline ends. The germline gives CDR1 GTSNPN, CDR2 SVGIG (reference sequence). Here the CDR3 DNA reads TGTGCCTGGAGTGTCATACGGAACTATGGCTACACCTTC. Protein: CAWSVIRNYGYTF.

The chain has TRBV27 and TRBJ1-6, with D maybe TRBD1 (6 bases). Looked up from germline, CDR1 is MNHEY and CDR2 is SMNVEV (reference sequence). Trimming left V 7 bases short and J 7 bases short, with 11 bases between. This CDR3 has 13 amino acids. The CDR3 reads CASTGQLNSPLHF. The CDR3 DNA reads TGTGCCAGCACAGGACAGTTAAATTCACCCCTCCACTTT.

DNA for the CDR3: TGTGCCAGCAGGCCATATAGCGGGTCGGATTCACTAAGCTCCTACAATGAGCAGTTCTTC. This encodes CASRPYSGSDSLSSYNEQFF. The chain is built from TRBV27 and TRBJ2-1; TRBD2 aligns across 7 bases. CDR1 is MNHEY and CDR2 is SMNVEV in the germline V gene (reference sequence). The trim removed 6 bases at V and 0 bases at J, leaving 20 bases unmatched. The CDR3 runs 20 residues.

This clone was seen only once. The chain joins TRBV2 to TRBJ2-5, with D perhaps TRBD1 (5 bases). This CDR3 comprises 12 residues. Trimming removed 2 bases from V and 11 bases from J, with 12 bases in between. Germline V CDR1 and CDR2: SNHLY, FYNNEI. CDR3 region: CASSEFRQGQYF. The CDR3 nucleotides are TGTGCCAGCAGTGAATTCAGGCAGGGACAGTACTTC. Drawing the rest from reference TRBV2 and TRBJ2-5, the complete variable domain is EPEVTQTPSHQVTQMGQEVILRCVPISNHLYFYWYRQILGQKVEFLVSFYNNEISEKSEIFDDQFSVERPDGSNFTLKIRSTKLEDSAMYFCASSEFRQGQYFGPGTRLLVL.

The table lists this clone with a count of one. The rearrangement uses TRBV20-1 and TRBJ2-7; 12 bases fit TRBD1. The CDR3 loop spans 15 amino acids. Germline trimming cut 3 bases from V and 5 bases from J; bases unmatched to any gene: 8. CDR1 is DFQATT and CDR2 is SNEGSKA in the germline V gene (reference sequence). The CDR3 loop is CSASYGTGGMNEQYF. DNA of the CDR3: TGCAGTGCTAGTTACGGGACAGGGGGCATGAACGAGCAGTACTTC.

The table lists this clone with a few counts. This chain connects TRBV6-5 to TRBJ2-2; 7 bases match TRBD2. Germline lookup yields CDR1 MNHEY and CDR2 SVGAGI. CDR3 length: 16 amino acids. Unmatched junction bases numbered 6, after V lost 0 bases and J lost 5 bases. The CDR3 spells CASSYSKGAGTGELFF. CDR3 in DNA: TGTGCCAGCAGTTACTCGAAGGGAGCGGGGACCGGGGAGCTGTTTTTT.

This clone appeared once. This chain connects TRBV6-1 to TRBJ1-1; 8 bases agree with TRBD1. The V and J ends lost 2 bases and 0 bases, in that order; junction bases with no gene match: 17. The CDR3 has 20 residues. Germline assignment: CDR1 MNHNS and CDR2 SASEGT. CDR3: CASSEMVLWTGNPLNTEAFF. The CDR3 DNA reads as TGTGCCAGCAGTGAAATGGTTCTTTGGACAGGGAACCCATTGAACACTGAAGCTTTCTTT.

This sequence joins TRBV5-1 and TRBJ2-1; 9 bases align to TRBD2. The germline gives CDR1 SGHRS, CDR2 YFSETQ. The J segment lost 6 bases and the V segment lost 5 bases, leaving 6 bases of the junction unmatched. This CDR3 spans 14 amino acids. CDR3 sequence: CASSASGAANEQFF. The DNA of the CDR3 is TGCGCCAGCAGTGCTAGCGGGGCGGCCAATGAGCAGTTCTTC.

This clone was recorded only once. The chain carries TRBV7-2 and TRBJ2-2; no firm D call. V was trimmed by 4 bases and J by 1 base, leaving 4 bases between them. The CDR3 extends over 13 amino acids. Germline values: CDR1 SGHTA, CDR2 FQGNSA. CDR3 DNA: TGTGCCAGCAGCTCAGGGAACACCGGGGAGCTGTTTTTT. Translated: CASSSGNTGELFF.

The genes are TRBV5-6 and TRBJ1-2, with D unclear. Trimming removed 4 bases from V and 1 base from J, with 23 bases in between. The CDR3 covers 18 residues. CDR1 and CDR2 from the germline V gene are SGHDT and YYEEEE. The DNA for the CDR3 is TGTGCCAGCAGCGTGGGTGGAAAGGGAGCTACCGTTAACTATGGCTACACCTTC. It codes for CASSVGGKGATVNYGYTF.

The chain uses TRBV5-1 and TRBJ2-3, with D possibly being TRBD1 (5 bases). V lost 2 bases, J lost 5 bases, and 6 bases lay in between. Germline V gives CDR1 SGHRS, CDR2 YFSETQ. The CDR3 contains 12 residues. CDR3 loop: CASSFQGDTQYF. The CDR3 nucleotides are TGCGCCAGCAGCTTTCAGGGAGATACGCAGTATTTT.

This sequence joins TRBV2 and TRBJ1-2; maybe TRBD1 (5 bases). V dropped 3 bases and J dropped 2 bases, with 16 bases sitting between them. The V gene's germline CDR1 is SNHLY and CDR2 FYNNEI. The CDR3 has 16 residues. CDR3 bases: TGTGCCAGCAGTGAGGGTACGGGGACTTGGAACTATGGCTACACCTTC. Protein: CASSEGTGTWNYGYTF.

The V gene is TRBV4-2, the J gene TRBJ2-7, with 9 bases that match TRBD2. The CDR3 is 16 amino acids. Trimming removed 1 base from V and 2 bases from J; junction bases left unmatched: 6. Germline-derived CDR1 and CDR2 are LGHNA and YNFKEQ. CDR3 residues: CASSQGSGGIAYEQYF. The CDR3 coding sequence is TGTGCCAGCAGCCAAGGAAGCGGGGGGATTGCCTACGAGCAGTACTTC.

The rearrangement links TRBV20-1 to TRBJ2-7, with 8 bases aligning to TRBD2. The V segment lost 3 bases and the J segment 4 bases; nucleotides outside the gene matches: 8. Germline V CDR1 and CDR2: DFQATT, SNEGSKA (reference sequence). There are 14 residues in the CDR3. The CDR3 loop reads CSASRGTRGYEQYF. CDR3 in DNA: TGCAGTGCTAGTCGAGGGACTAGGGGTTACGAGCAGTACTTC.

The chain couples TRBV2 to TRBJ1-4, with TRBD1 matching over 8 bases. This CDR3 is 12 amino acids long. The germline V gene has CDR1 SNHLY and CDR2 FYNNEI. V was pared by 8 bases and J by 7 bases, with 3 bases of the junction left unmatched. CDR3 residues: CASGQGGEKLFF. Written as DNA, the CDR3 is TGTGCCAGCGGACAGGGCGGTGAAAAACTGTTTTTT.

The chain couples TRBV12-3 or TRBV12-4 to TRBJ1-1, with 8 bases identical to TRBD1. The junction had 2 bases not matched to a gene; V was cut back by 2 bases and J by 6 bases. The CDR3 sequence is 13 residues long. The CDR3, as DNA: TGTGCCAGCAGTTTACGGACAGGGTCTGAAGCTTTCTTT. Protein product: CASSLRTGSEAFF.

The chain has TRBV18 and TRBJ1-1, with a weak D call TRBD1 (6 bases). The length of the CDR3 is 14 residues. V was cut by 1 base and J by 3 bases, with 9 bases left in between. Germline CDR1 KGHSH, CDR2 LQKENI. The CDR3 DNA reads as TGTGCCAGCTCACCACTGGACAGAGACACTGAAGCTTTCTTT. Translating gives CASSPLDRDTEAFF.

The rearrangement links TRBV2 to TRBJ1-1; TRBD1 is a possible D gene (6 bases). Germline V gene lookup returns CDR1 SNHLY and CDR2 FYNNEI. The CDR3 spans 15 residues. Trimming cost V 8 bases and J 0 bases, with 16 bases left between them. CDR3 in DNA: TGTGCCAGCTTTACACAGGGCCTACTGAACACTGAAGCTTTCTTT. Protein product: CASFTQGLLNTEAFF.

The V and J genes are TRBV19 and TRBJ2-6; 9 bases agree with TRBD1. Germline V gene sequence: CDR1 LNHDA, CDR2 SQIVND (reference sequence). There are 17 residues in the CDR3. V was pared by 5 bases and J by 5 bases, with 10 bases of the junction left unmatched. In DNA form, the CDR3 reads TGTGCCAGTAGTCCCGGGACAGGGTCTCCGAGGGCCAACGTCCTGACTTTC. Translated, it gives CASSPGTGSPRANVLTF.

This clone was counted between two and nine times. The V call is TRBV19, the J call TRBJ1-2; D is unclear. Looked up from germline, CDR1 is LNHDA and CDR2 is SQIVND (reference sequence). Trimming removed 4 bases from V and 0 bases from J, with 12 bases in between. CDR3 size: 15 residues. The CDR3, as DNA: TGTGCCAGTAGTACGATAGACACCGCTAACTATGGCTACACCTTC. Translated: CASSTIDTANYGYTF.

This chain links TRBV13 with TRBJ2-3; TRBD1 matches at 9 bases. V lost 3 bases and J lost 1; bases outside the gene matches: 8. The CDR3 totals 17 residues. Per the germline V gene, CDR1 is PRHDT and CDR2 is FYEKMQ (reference sequence). The DNA of the CDR3 is TGTGCCAGCAGCTTTTTTACCCGGGACAGGGGCACAGATACGCAGTATTTT. It is translated as CASSFFTRDRGTDTQYF. Drawing the rest from reference TRBV13 and TRBJ2-3, the complete variable domain is AAGVIQSPRHLIKEKRETATLKCYPIPRHDTVYWYQQGPGQDPQFLISFYEKMQSDKGSIPDRFSAQQFSDYHSELNMSSLELGDSALYFCASSFFTRDRGTDTQYFGPGTRLTVL.

The J gene is TRBJ2-5, the V gene TRBV27; TRBD1 might be the D (6 bases). Trimming shortened V by 11 bases and J by 5 bases, and 24 bases separated the two germline ends. The CDR3 runs to 15 residues. CDR1 MNHEY and CDR2 SMNVEV come from the germline V gene (reference sequence). The CDR3 coding sequence is TGTGCCTCCAGGCCCCGGACAGCCAGTGGGGAGACCCAGTACTTC. It encodes CASRPRTASGETQYF.